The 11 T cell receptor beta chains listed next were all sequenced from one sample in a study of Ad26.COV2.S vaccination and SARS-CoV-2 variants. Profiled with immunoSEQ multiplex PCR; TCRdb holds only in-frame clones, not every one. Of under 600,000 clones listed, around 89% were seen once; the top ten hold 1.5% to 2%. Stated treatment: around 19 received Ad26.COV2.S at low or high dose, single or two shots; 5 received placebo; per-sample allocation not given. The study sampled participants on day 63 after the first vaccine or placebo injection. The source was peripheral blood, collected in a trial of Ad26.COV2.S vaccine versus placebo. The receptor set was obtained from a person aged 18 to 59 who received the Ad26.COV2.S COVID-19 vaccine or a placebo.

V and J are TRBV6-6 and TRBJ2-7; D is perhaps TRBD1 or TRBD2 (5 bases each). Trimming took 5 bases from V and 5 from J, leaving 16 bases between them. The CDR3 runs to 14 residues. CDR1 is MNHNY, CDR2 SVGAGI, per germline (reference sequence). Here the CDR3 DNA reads TGTGCCAGCAGTCGGGGCGGTAACCAAAACGAGCAGTACTTC. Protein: CASSRGGNQNEQYF.

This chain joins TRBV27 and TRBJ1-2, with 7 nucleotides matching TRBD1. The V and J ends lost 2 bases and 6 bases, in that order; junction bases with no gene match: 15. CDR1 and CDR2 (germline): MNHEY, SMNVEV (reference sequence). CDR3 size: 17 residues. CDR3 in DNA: TGTGCCAGCAGTTTAAGGCCCCCCCAACAGGGGCGGGATGGCTACACCTTC. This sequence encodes CASSLRPPQQGRDGYTF.

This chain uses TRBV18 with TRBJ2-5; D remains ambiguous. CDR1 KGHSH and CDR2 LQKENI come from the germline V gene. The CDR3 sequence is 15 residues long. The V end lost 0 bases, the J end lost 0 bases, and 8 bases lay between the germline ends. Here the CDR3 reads CASSPPNEYQETQYF. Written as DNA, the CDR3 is TGTGCCAGCTCACCACCGAATGAGTACCAAGAGACCCAGTACTTC.

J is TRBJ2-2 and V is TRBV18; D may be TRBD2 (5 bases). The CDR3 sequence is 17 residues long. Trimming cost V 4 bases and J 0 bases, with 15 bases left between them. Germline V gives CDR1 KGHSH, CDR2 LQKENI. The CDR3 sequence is CASSRIILDSNTGELFF. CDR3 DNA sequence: TGTGCCAGCTCACGGATAATACTAGATTCGAACACCGGGGAGCTGTTTTTT.

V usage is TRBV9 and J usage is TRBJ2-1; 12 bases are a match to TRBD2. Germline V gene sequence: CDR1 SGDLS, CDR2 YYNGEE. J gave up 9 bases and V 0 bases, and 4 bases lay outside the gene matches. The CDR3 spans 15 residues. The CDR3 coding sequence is TGTGCCAGCAGCGTAGCGACTAGCGGGAGTCTTGAGCAGTTCTTC. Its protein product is CASSVATSGSLEQFF.

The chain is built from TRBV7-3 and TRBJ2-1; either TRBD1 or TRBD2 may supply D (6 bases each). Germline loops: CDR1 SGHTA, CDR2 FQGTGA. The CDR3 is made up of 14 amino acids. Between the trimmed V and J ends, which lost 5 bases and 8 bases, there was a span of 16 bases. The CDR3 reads CASSETGGSDEQFF. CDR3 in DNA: TGTGCCAGCAGCGAGACAGGAGGGAGCGATGAGCAGTTCTTC.

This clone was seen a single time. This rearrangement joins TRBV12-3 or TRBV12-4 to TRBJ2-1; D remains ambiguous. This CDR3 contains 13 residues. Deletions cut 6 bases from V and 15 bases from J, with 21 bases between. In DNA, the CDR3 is TGTGCCAGCAGCCTCCTTCGTGGGGATGCCCCGTTCTTC. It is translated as CASSLLRGDAPFF.

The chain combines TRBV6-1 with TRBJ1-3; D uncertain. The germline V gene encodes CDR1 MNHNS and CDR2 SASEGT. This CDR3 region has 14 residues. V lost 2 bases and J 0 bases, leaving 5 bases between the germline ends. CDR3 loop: CASSEIDSGNTIYF. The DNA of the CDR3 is TGTGCCAGCAGTGAAATCGACTCTGGAAACACCATATATTTT.

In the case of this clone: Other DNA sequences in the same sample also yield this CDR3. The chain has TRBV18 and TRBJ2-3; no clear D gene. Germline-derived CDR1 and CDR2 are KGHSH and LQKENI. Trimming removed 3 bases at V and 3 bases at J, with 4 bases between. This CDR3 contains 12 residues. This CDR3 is CASSPPTDTQYF. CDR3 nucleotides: TGTGCCAGCTCACCCCCGACAGATACGCAGTATTTT.

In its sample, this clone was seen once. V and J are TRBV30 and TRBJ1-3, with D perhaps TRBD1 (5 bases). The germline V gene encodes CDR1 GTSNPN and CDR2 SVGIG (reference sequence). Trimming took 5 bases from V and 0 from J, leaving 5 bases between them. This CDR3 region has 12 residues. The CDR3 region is CAWGHSGNTIYF. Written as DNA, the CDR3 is TGTGCCTGGGGACACTCTGGAAACACCATATATTTT.

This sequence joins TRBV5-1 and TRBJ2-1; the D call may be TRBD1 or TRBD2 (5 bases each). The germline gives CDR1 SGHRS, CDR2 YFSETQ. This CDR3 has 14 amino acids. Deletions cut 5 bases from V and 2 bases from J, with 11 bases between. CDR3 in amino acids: CASRRGTTYNEQFF. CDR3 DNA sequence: TGCGCCAGCAGGAGGGGAACCACCTACAATGAGCAGTTCTTC.